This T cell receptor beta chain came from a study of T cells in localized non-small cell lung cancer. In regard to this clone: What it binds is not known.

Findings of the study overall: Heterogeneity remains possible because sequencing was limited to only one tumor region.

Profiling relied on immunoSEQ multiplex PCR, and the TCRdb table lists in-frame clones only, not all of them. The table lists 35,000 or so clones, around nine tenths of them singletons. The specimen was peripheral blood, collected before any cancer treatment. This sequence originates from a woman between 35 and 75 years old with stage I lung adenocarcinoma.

This CDR3 is CASRTPGSYGYTF. CDR3 coding DNA: TGTGCCAGCAGAACCCCAGGGTCCTATGGCTACACCTTC. V usage is TRBV25-1 and J usage is TRBJ1-2; weak D call: TRBD1 (5 bases). Germline V lookup: CDR1 MGHDK, CDR2 SYGVNS. The CDR3 has 13 amino acids. Trimming took off 6 bases at V and 4 bases at J, with 12 bases between the two ends.